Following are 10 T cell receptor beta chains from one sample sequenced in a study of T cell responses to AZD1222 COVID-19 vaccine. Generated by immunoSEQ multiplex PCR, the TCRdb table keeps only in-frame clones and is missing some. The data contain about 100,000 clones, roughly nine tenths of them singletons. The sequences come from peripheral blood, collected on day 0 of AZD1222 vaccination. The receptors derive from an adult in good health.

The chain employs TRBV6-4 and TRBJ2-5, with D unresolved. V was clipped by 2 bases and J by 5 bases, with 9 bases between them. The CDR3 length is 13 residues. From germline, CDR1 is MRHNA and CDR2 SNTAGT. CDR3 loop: CASSDQVWETQYF. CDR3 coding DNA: TGTGCCAGCAGTGACCAGGTTTGGGAGACCCAGTACTTC.

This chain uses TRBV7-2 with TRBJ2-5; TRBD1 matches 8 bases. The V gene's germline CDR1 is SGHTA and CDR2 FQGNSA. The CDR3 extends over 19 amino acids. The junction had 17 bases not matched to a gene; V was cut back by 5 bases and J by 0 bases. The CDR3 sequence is CASSPWIYVTGAYQETQYF. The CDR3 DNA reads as TGTGCCAGCAGCCCCTGGATTTACGTGACAGGGGCTTACCAAGAGACCCAGTACTTC.

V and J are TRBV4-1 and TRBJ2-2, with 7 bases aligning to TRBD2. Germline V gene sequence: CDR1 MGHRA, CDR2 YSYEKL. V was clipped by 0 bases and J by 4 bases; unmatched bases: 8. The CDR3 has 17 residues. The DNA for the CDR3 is TGCGCCAGCAGCCAAGATCCTGGCGGGAGAGGCACCGGGGAGCTGTTTTTT. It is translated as CASSQDPGGRGTGELFF.

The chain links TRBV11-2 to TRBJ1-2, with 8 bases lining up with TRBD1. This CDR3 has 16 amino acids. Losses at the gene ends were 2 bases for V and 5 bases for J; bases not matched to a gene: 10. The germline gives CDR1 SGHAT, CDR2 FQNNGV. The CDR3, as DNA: TGTGCCAGCAGCTTATCGACCGGGACAGGTCTATATGGCTACACCTTC. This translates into CASSLSTGTGLYGYTF.

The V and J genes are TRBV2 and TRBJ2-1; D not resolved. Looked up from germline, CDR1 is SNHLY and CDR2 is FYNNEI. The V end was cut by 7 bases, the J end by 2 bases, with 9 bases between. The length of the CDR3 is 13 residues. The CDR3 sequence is CASNASPYNEQFF. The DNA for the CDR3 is TGTGCCAGCAATGCATCCCCCTACAATGAGCAGTTCTTC.

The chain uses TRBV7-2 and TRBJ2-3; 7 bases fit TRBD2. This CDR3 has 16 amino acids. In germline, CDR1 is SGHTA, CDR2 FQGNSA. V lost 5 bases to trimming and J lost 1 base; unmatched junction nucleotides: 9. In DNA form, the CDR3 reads TGTGCCAGCAGCCGTGCGGTACGGGGGGGCACAGATACGCAGTATTTT. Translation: CASSRAVRGGTDTQYF.

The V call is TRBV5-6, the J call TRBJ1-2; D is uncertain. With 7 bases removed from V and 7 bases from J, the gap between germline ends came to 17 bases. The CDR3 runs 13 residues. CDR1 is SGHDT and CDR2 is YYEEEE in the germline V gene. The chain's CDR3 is CASDQGGWGGYTF. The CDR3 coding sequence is TGTGCCAGCGACCAAGGAGGGTGGGGTGGCTACACCTTC.

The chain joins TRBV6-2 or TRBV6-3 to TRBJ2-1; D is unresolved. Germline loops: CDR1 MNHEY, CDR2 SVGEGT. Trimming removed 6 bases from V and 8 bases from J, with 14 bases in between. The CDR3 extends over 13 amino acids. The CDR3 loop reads CASSPLNGHEQFF. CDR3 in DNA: TGTGCCAGCAGCCCCCTCAACGGACATGAGCAGTTCTTC.

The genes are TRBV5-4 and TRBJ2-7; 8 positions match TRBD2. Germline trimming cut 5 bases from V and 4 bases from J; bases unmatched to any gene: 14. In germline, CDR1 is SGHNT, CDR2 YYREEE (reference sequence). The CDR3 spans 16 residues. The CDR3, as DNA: TGTGCCAGCAGGGGTCAGGACTATTCGGGAGGGTACGAGCAGTACTTC. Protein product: CASRGQDYSGGYEQYF. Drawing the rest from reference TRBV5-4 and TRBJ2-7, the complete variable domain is ETGVTQSPTHLIKTRGQQVTLRCSSQSGHNTVSWYQQALGQGPQFIFQYYREEENGRGNFPPRFSGLQFPNYSSELNVNALELDDSALYLCASRGQDYSGGYEQYFGPGTRLTVT.

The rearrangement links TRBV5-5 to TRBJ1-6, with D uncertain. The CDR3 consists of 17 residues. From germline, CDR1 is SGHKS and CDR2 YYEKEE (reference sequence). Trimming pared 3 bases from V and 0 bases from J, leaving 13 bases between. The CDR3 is CASSSYWLVSYNSPLHF. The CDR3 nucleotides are TGTGCCAGCAGCTCGTACTGGTTGGTCTCCTATAATTCACCCCTCCACTTT.